These T cell receptor beta chains were read from a single sample in a study of blood T cell repertoires in COVID-19. Assay: immunoSEQ multiplex PCR; the TCRdb copy retains only in-frame clones and omits some. The table shows about 310,000 clones, with roughly 88% occurring only once. Sequenced material: peripheral blood. These TCRs come from a woman younger than 45 with COVID-19, enrolled during active disease. CDR3s include the opening cysteine and the closing phenylalanine or tryptophan. Each record gives: J gene, D gene, clone size, V gene, CDR3 DNA, CDR3 protein. The D gene is left open where the match is weak. Clone size, where shown, is once, few, many, or a class for clones that have expanded.

>TRBJ1-4|.|.|TRBV5-4
TGTGCCAGCAGCTTGGGGGAGTATGAAAAACTGTTTTTT
CASSLGEYEKLFF
>TRBJ2-7|TRBD1|.|TRBV28
TGTGCCAGCAGTTTATCTGGGACAGGCGAGCAGTACTTC
CASSLSGTGEQYF
>TRBJ1-3|TRBD1|.|TRBV5-1
TGCGCCAGCAGCTTAGGACAGGGTGGTGGAAACACCATATATTTT
CASSLGQGGGNTIYF
>TRBJ1-2|.|.|TRBV5-1
TGCGCCAGCAGCCTGAACGAGGGCTACACCTTC
CASSLNEGYTF
>TRBJ1-2|.|.|TRBV6-5
TGTGCCAGCAGTCGGACACAATCTCCTAGCTATGGCTACACCTTC
CASSRTQSPSYGYTF
>TRBJ2-7|.|.|TRBV7-8
TGTGCCAGCAGCCGTGACAGGTCGGGCGAGCAGTACTTC
CASSRDRSGEQYF
>TRBJ2-7|TRBD1|.|TRBV5-4
TGTGCCAGCAGCTTACCCCCGGGACAGACGAACTACGAGCAGTACTTC
CASSLPPGQTNYEQYF
>TRBJ2-6|.|once|TRBV19
TGTGCCAGTAGCTGGACAGCCTTGTCTGGGGCCAACGTCCTGACTTTC
CASSWTALSGANVLTF
>TRBJ1-4|TRBD1|.|TRBV19
TGTGCCACCAACTCCTTAGGGGGCAATGAAAAACTGTTTTTT
CATNSLGGNEKLFF
>TRBJ2-1|TRBD2|.|TRBV9
TGTGCCAGCAGCGCAAGACTAGCGGCTTACAATGAGCAGTTCTTC
CASSARLAAYNEQFF
>TRBJ2-7|.|.|TRBV27
TGTGCCAGCAGTTTATTTCCAGGAAACGAGCAGTACTTC
CASSLFPGNEQYF
>TRBJ2-1|.|.|TRBV5-1
TGCGCCAGCAGCTTGGTGGGAGATTCCTACAATGAGCAGTTCTTC
CASSLVGDSYNEQFF
>TRBJ2-7|TRBD2|.|TRBV30
TGTGCCTGGAGTGTACCCCGGGGTAGCGGGAGGGCGTCGGTCTACGAGCAGTACTTC
CAWSVPRGSGRASVYEQYF
>TRBJ2-1|TRBD2|.|TRBV4-1
TGCGCCAGCAGCCGGGACGGGACTAGCGGGATCAATGAGCAGTTCTTC
CASSRDGTSGINEQFF
>TRBJ1-4|.|.|TRBV12-3/TRBV12-4
TGTGCCAGCAGTTTAGTGACTGGAAAACTGTTTTTT
CASSLVTGKLFF
>TRBJ2-7|.|.|TRBV2
TGTGCCAGCAGTGTCACCTACGAGCAGTACTTC
CASSVTYEQYF
>TRBJ2-3|.|once|TRBV30
TGTGCCTGGAGTCGTAAGCGATCACTCACAGATACGCAGTATTTT
CAWSRKRSLTDTQYF
>TRBJ1-1|.|.|TRBV29-1
TGCAGCGTTGAAGTGACGGGAAAGAACACTGAAGCTTTCTTT
CSVEVTGKNTEAFF